Listed below are T cell receptor beta chains from one sample, sequenced in a study of tumor-infiltrating T cells and Merkel cell polyomavirus. Clones were sequenced by immunoSEQ multiplex PCR, and TCRdb holds only the in-frame ones, with some missing. Here the sample spans roughly 130 clones, just under 75% being singletons. Sequenced: Merkel cell polyomavirus peptide tetramer+ CD8+ T cells sorted from the tumor. The receptor source for this set is a woman between 65 and 79 years old with Merkel cell carcinoma. CDR3s include the opening cysteine and the closing phenylalanine or tryptophan. The D gene is left open where the match is weak. Only part of the rows carry a size: once, few, many, or a class if the clone is expanded.

NA	TRBJ1-1	TRBV10-3	NA	CAISEEGNTEAFF	TGTGCCATCAGTGAAGAGGGTAACACTGAAGCTTTCTTT
NA	TRBJ1-2	TRBV9	NA	CASSPPRANYGYTF	TGTGCCAGCAGCCCACCTCGGGCTAACTATGGCTACACCTTC
NA	TRBJ2-1	TRBV5-1	NA	CASSLVGRGSSYNEQFF	TGCGCCAGCAGCTTGGTTGGAAGGGGGAGCTCCTACAATGAGCAGTTCTTC
NA	TRBJ2-1	TRBV7-6	NA	CASSLGGENEQFF	TGTGCCAGCAGCTTAGGCGGCGAAAATGAGCAGTTCTTC
TRBD1	TRBJ1-2	TRBV6-4	NA	CASSATGTPAYGYTF	TGTGCCAGCAGTGCGACAGGGACGCCGGCCTATGGCTACACCTTC
NA	TRBJ2-7	TRBV5-4	once	CASSPRPGYEQYF	TGTGCCAGCAGCCCTCGTCCCGGTTACGAGCAGTACTTC
NA	TRBJ2-2	TRBV27	NA	CASSFSTGELFF	TGTGCCAGCAGTTTTAGCACCGGGGAGCTGTTTTTT
TRBD2	TRBJ2-7	TRBV14	NA	CASSPPPGIAGGFSYEQYF	TGTGCCAGCAGCCCGCCACCCGGAATAGCGGGGGGGTTCTCCTACGAGCAGTACTTC
TRBD1	TRBJ1-5	TRBV27	NA	CASSLSGQRNQPQHF	TGTGCCAGCAGTTTATCGGGACAGCGCAATCAGCCCCAGCATTTT
NA	TRBJ2-3	TRBV6-4	NA	CASSDEPTDTDTQYF	TGTGCCAGCAGTGATGAACCGACAGACACAGATACGCAGTATTTT
TRBD2	TRBJ2-7	TRBV4-2	NA	CASSRTGTTAYEQYF	TGTGCCAGCAGCCGCACCGGGACTACCGCCTACGAGCAGTACTTC
TRBD2	TRBJ2-1	TRBV9	NA	CASSVATGGNEQFF	TGTGCCAGCAGCGTAGCTACGGGGGGGAATGAGCAGTTCTTC
NA	TRBJ2-6	TRBV5-5	NA	CALAQSRANVLTF	TGTGCCCTCGCACAAAGTCGGGCCAACGTCCTGACTTTC
TRBD1	TRBJ2-7	TRBV27	NA	CASSRDRAGEQYF	TGTGCCAGCAGTCGCGACAGGGCTGGCGAGCAGTACTTC
NA	TRBJ2-2	TRBV7-6	NA	CASSFSRTGELFF	TGTGCCAGCAGCTTCAGTCGTACCGGGGAGCTGTTTTTT
NA	TRBJ2-5	TRBV4-1	NA	CASSQEKDGTHQETQYF	TGCGCCAGCAGCCAAGAGAAAGACGGGACACACCAAGAGACCCAGTACTTC
TRBD1	TRBJ2-2	TRBV14	once	CASSGTDSNTGELFF	TGTGCCAGCAGCGGGACAGATTCGAACACCGGGGAGCTGTTTTTT
NA	TRBJ1-5	TRBV28	NA	CASSLRVSNQPQHF	TGTGCCAGCAGTTTGAGAGTTAGCAATCAGCCCCAGCATTTT
NA	TRBJ2-2	TRBV18	NA	CASSPWATRGTGELFF	TGTGCCAGCTCACCCTGGGCTACCCGGGGAACCGGGGAGCTGTTTTTT
NA	TRBJ1-1	TRBV19	NA	CASSRVQENTEAFF	TGTGCCAGTAGTAGGGTCCAGGAGAACACTGAAGCTTTCTTT
TRBD1	TRBJ2-7	TRBV5-1	once	CASKEGAEQYF	TGCGCCAGCAAAGAGGGGGCCGAGCAGTACTTC
NA	TRBJ1-2	TRBV19	once	CASSTAGGSGGYTF	TGTGCCAGTAGTACCGCAGGAGGGTCGGGCGGCTACACCTTC
NA	TRBJ1-2	TRBV5-6	NA	CASSLGQYGYTF	TGTGCCAGCAGCTTGGGTCAATATGGCTACACCTTC
NA	TRBJ2-1	TRBV19	NA	CASSIVASSNNEQFF	TGTGCCAGTAGTATAGTGGCTAGTTCCAACAATGAGCAGTTCTTC
NA	TRBJ2-5	TRBV21-1	NA	CARHYKDRDSQETQYF	TGTGCCAGACACTATAAGGACAGGGATAGCCAAGAGACCCAGTACTTC
NA	TRBJ2-7	TRBV18	NA	CASSPARESEQYF	TGTGCCAGCTCACCAGCCCGGGAGAGCGAGCAGTACTTC
TRBD2	TRBJ2-1	TRBV7-9	NA	CASSPLAGDVSYNEQFF	TGTGCCAGCAGCCCCCTAGCGGGAGATGTCTCCTACAATGAGCAGTTCTTC
TRBD1	TRBJ2-7	TRBV7-3	NA	CASSSGTGAGEQYF	TGTGCCAGCAGCTCTGGGACAGGCGCGGGGGAGCAGTACTTC
TRBD1	TRBJ2-7	TRBV7-6	NA	CASSPYGTGGYEQYF	TGTGCCAGCAGCCCGTACGGGACAGGGGGATACGAGCAGTACTTC
NA	TRBJ1-6	TRBV11-2	NA	CASSSRAGGNSPLHF	TGTGCCAGCAGCTCCCGGGCAGGAGGGAATTCACCCCTCCACTTT
TRBD2	TRBJ2-3	TRBV29-1	NA	CSVDGREGTDTQYF	TGCAGCGTTGATGGGCGGGAGGGAACAGATACGCAGTATTTT
TRBD1	TRBJ1-1	TRBV27	NA	CASSFLGGTGKNTEAFF	TGTGCCAGCAGTTTCTTAGGTGGGACAGGGAAGAACACTGAAGCTTTCTTT
NA	TRBJ1-2	TRBV19	NA	CASSVERTSRKAYGYTF	TGTGCCAGTAGTGTTGAACGGACAAGTCGAAAGGCCTATGGCTACACCTTC
NA	TRBJ2-1	TRBV2	few	CASEETSSYNEQFF	TGTGCCAGCGAGGAAACGAGCTCCTACAATGAGCAGTTCTTC
TRBD1	TRBJ2-2	TRBV19	NA	CASSPTGGSTGELFF	TGTGCCAGTAGCCCGACAGGGGGAAGCACCGGGGAGCTGTTTTTT
NA	TRBJ1-1	TRBV28	NA	CASRSPSTVAFF	TGTGCCAGCAGGTCTCCATCTACTGTAGCTTTCTTT
TRBD1	TRBJ1-2	TRBV2	NA	CASTDRVYGYTF	TGTGCCAGCACGGACAGGGTTTATGGCTACACCTTC
NA	TRBJ2-6	TRBV7-2	NA	CASSASYRDEQSRANVLTF	TGTGCCAGCAGCGCCTCATACAGAGACGAACAAAGTCGGGCCAACGTCCTGACTTTC
NA	TRBJ2-6	TRBV12-2	NA	CASRPGHTQSRANVLTF	TGTGCAAGTCGCCCTGGTCACACACAAAGTCGGGCCAACGTCCTGACTTTC
NA	TRBJ2-7	TRBV4-2	NA	CASSPGDGEQYF	TGTGCCAGCAGCCCAGGGGACGGCGAGCAGTACTTC
NA	TRBJ2-3	TRBV5-1	NA	CASSGLRSSGYTDTQYF	TGCGCCAGCAGCGGGCTGAGGAGTAGCGGATACACAGATACGCAGTATTTT